This TCR beta chain was sequenced during a study of blood T cell repertoires in COVID-19. Clones were read by immunoSEQ multiplex PCR, and TCRdb kept only the in-frame ones, dropping some. The sample contains over 450,000 clones, 85% to 90% of which appear only once. The CDR3 sequence is 15 residues long. V was pared by 1 base and J by 8 bases, with 7 bases of the junction left unmatched. The V gene's germline CDR1 is LGHDT and CDR2 YNNKEL (reference sequence). Sequencing was done on a sample of peripheral blood. The rearrangement joins TRBV3-1 (or the pseudogene TRBV3-2) to TRBJ1-4; TRBD1 aligns across 7 bases. This clonotype originated in a woman aged 50 to 60 with COVID-19, enrolled during active disease. CDR3 in DNA: TGTGCCAGCAGCCAAGTCCGGGACAGTCGAGAAAAACTGTTTTTT. Residues: CASSQVRDSREKLFF.